The T cell receptor (beta chain) described here comes from a study of cytomegalovirus exposure and HLA in healthy donors. The CDR3 is 21 amino acids. Germline CDR1 is PRHDT and CDR2 is FYEKMQ (reference sequence). V dropped 5 bases and J dropped 0 bases, with 26 bases sitting between them. Points on this clone: The target antigen is unknown.

Primers included in the PCR were 60 Vbeta and 13 Jbeta primers. Assay used: immunoSEQ multiplex PCR; TCRdb lists only in-frame clones, some missing. The sample lists 150,000 to 200,000 clones; approximately 79% were seen once. General study findings and limits: Earlier analysis yielded a pattern in which most TCR beta V segments were productive about 90% or about 30% of the time.

The sample consisted of PBMCs. The receptor's source is a man aged 50 to 59 in good health and CMV-seropositive. The chain combines TRBV13 with TRBJ1-6, with D possibly TRBD1 on 5 matching bases. In nucleotides, the CDR3 is TGTGCCAGCAGCCACACTACACTTAGGGACTCACCGAGCTCCTATAATTCACCCCTCCACTTT. As protein: CASSHTTLRDSPSSYNSPLHF.